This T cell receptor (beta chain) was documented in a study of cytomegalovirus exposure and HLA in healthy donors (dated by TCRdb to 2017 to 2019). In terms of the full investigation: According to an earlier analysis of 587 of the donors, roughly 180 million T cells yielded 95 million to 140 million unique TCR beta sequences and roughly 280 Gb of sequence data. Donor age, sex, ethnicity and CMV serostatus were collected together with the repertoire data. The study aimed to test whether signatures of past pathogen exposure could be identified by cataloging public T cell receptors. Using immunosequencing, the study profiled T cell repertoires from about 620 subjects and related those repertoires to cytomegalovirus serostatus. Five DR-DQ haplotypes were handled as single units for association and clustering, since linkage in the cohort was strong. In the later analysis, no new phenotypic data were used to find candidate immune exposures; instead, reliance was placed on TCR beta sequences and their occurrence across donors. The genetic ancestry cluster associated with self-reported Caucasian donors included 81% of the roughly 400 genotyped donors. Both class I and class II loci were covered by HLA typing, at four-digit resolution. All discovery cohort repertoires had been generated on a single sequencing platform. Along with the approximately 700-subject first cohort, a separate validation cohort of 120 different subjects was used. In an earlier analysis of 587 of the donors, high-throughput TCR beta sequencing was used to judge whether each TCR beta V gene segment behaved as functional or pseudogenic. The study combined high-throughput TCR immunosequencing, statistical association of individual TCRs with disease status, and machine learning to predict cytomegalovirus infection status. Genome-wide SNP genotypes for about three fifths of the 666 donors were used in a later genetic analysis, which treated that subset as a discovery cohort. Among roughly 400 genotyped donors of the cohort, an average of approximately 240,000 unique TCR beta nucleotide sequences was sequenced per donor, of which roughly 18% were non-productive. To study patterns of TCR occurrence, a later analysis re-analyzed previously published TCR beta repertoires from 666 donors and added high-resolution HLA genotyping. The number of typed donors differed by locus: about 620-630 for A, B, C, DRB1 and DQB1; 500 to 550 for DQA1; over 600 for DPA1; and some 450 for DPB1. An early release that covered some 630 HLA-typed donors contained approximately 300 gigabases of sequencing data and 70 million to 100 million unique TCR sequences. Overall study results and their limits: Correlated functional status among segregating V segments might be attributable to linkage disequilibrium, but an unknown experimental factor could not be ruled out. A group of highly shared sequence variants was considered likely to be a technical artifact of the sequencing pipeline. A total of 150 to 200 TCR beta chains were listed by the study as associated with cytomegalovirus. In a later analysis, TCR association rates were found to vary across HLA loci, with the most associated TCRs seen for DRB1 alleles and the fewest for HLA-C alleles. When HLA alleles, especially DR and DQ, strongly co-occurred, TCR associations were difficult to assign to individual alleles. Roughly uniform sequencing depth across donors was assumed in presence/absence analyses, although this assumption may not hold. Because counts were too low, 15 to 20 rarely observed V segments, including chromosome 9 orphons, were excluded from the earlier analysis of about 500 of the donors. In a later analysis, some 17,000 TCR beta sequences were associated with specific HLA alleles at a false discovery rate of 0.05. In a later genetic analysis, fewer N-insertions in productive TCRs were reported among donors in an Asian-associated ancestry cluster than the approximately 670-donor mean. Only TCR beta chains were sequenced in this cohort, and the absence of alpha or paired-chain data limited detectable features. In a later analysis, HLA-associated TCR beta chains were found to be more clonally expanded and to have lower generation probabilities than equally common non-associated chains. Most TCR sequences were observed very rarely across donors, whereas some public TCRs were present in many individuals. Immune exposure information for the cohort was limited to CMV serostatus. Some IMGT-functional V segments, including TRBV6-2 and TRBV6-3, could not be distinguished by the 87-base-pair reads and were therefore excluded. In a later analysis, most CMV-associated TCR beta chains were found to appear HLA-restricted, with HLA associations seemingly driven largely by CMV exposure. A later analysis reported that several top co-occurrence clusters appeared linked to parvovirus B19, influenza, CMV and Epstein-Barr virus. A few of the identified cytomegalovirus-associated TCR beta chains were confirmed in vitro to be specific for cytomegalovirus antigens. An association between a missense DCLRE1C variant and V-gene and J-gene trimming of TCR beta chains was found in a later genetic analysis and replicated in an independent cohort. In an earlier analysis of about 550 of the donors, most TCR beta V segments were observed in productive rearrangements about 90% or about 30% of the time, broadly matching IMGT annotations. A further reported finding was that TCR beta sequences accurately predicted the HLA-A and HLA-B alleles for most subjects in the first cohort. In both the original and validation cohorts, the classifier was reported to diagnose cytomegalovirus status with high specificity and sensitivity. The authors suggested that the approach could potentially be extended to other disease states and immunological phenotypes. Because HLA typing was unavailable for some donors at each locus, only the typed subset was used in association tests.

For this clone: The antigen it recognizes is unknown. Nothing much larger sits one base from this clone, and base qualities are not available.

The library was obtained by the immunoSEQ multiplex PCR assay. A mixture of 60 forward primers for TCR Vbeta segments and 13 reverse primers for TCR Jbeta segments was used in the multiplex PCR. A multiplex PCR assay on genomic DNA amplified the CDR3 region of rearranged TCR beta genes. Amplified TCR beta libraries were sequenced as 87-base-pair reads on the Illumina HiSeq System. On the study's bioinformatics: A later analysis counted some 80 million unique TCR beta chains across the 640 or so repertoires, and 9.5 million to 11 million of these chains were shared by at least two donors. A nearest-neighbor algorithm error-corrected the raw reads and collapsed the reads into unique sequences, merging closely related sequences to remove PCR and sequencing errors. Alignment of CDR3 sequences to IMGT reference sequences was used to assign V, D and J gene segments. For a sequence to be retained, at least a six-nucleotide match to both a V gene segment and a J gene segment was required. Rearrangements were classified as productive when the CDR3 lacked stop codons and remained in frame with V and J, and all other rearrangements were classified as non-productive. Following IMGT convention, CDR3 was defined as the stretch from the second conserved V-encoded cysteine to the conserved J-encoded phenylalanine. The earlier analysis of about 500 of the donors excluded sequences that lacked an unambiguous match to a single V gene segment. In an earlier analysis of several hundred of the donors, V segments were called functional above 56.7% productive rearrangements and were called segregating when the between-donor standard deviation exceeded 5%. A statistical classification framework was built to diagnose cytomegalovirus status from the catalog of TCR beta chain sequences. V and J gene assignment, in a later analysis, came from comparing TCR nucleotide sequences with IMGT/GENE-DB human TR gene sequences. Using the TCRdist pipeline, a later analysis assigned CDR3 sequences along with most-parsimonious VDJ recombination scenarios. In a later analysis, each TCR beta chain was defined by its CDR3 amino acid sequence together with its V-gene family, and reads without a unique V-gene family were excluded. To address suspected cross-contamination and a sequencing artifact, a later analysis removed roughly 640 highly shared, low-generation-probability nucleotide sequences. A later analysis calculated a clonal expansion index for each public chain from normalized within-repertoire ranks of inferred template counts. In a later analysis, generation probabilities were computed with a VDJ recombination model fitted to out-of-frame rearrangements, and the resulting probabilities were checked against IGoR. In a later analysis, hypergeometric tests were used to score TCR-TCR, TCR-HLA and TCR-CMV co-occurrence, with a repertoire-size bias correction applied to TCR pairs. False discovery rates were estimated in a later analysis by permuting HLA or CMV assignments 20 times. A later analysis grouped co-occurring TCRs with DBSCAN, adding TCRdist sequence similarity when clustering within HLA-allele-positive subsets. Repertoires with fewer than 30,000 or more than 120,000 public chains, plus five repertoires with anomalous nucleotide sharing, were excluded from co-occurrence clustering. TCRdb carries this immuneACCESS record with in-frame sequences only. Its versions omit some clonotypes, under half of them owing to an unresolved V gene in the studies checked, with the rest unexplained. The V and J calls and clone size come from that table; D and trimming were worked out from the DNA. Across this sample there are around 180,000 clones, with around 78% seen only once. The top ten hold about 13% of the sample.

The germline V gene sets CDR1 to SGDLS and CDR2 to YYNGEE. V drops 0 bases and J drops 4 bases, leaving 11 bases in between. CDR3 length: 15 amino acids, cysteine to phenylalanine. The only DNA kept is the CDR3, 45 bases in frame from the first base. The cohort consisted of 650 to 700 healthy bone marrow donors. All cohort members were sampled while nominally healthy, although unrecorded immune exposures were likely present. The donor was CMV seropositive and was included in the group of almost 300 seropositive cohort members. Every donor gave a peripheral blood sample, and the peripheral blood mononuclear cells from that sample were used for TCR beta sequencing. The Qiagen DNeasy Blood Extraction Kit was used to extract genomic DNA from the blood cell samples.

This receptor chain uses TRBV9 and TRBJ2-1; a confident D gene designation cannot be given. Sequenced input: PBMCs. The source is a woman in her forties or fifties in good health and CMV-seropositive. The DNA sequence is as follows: TGTGCCAGCAGCGTAGACTCCCCTGCTTACAATGAGCAGTTCTTC. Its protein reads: CASSVDSPAYNEQFF.